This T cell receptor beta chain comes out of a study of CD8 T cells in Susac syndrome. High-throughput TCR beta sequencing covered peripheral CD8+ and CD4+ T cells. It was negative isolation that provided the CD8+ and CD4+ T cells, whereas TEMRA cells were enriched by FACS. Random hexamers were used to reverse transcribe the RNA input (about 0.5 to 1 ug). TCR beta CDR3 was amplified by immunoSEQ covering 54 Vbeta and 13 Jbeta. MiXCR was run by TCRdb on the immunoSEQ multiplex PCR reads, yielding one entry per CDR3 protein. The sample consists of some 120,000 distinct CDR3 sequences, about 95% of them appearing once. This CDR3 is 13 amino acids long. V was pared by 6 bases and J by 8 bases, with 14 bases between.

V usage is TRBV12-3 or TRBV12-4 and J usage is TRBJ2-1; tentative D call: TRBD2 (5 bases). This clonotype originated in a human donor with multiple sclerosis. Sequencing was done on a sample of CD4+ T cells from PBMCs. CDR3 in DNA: TGTGCCAGCAGCACCACCCGGGGAGATGAGCAGTTCTTC. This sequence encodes CASSTTRGDEQFF.